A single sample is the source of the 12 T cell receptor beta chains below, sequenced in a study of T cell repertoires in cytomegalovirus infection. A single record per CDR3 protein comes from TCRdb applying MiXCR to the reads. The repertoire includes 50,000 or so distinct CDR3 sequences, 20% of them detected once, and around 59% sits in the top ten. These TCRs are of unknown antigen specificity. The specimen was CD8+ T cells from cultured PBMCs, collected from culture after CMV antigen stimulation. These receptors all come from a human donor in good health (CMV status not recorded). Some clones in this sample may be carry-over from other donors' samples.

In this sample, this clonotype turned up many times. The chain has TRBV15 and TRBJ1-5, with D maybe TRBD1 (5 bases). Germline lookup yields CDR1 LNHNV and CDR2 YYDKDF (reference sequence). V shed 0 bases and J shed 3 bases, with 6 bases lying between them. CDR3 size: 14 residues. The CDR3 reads CATSREQANQPQHF. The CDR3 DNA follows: TGTGCCACCAGCAGAGAACAGGCCAATCAGCCCCAGCATTTT.

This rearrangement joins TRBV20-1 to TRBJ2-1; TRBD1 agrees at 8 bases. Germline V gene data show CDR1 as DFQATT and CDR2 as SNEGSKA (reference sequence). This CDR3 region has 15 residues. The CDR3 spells CSVTKLTGDDDEQFF. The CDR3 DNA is TGCAGCGTAACAAAACTGACAGGGGATGACGATGAGCAGTTCTTC.

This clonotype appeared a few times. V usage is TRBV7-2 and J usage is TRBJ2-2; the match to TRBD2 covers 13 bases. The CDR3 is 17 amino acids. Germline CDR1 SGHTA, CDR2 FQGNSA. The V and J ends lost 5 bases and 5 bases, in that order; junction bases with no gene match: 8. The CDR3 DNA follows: TGTGCCAGCAGCCCAAGACTAGCGGGAGGAAGGACCGGGGAGCTGTTTTTT. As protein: CASSPRLAGGRTGELFF.

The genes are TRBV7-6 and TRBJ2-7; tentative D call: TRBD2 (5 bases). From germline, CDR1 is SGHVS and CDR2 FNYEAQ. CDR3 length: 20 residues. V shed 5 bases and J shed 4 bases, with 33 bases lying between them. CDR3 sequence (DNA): TGTGCCAGCAGCACGACGGGTCTACGGCCCCAGCGAGGGTTTGGGTACGAGCAGTACTTC. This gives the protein CASSTTGLRPQRGFGYEQYF.

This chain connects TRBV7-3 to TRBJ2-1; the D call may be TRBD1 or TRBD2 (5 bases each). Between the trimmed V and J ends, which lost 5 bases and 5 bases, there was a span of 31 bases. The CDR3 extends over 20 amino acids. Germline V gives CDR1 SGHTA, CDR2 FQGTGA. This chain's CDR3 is CASSPAPANGGKIANNEQFF. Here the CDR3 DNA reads TGTGCCAGCAGCCCCGCCCCAGCAAATGGGGGAAAAATAGCAAACAATGAGCAGTTCTTC.

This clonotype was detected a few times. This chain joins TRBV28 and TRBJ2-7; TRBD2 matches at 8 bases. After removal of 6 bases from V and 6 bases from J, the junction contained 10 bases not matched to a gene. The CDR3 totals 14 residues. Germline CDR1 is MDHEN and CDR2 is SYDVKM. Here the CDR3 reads CASRSSGPSSEQYF. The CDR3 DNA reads TGTGCCAGCAGGTCTAGCGGGCCTAGCTCCGAGCAGTACTTC.

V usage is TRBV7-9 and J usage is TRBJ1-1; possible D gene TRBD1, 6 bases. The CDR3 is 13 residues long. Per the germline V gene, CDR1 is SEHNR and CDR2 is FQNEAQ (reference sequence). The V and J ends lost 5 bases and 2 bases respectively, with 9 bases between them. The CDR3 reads CASSEGHNTEAFF. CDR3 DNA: TGTGCCAGCAGCGAGGGACACAACACTGAAGCTTTCTTT.

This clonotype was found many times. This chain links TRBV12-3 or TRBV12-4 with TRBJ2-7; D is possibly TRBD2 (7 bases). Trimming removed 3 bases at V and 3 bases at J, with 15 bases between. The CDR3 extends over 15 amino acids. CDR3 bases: TGTGCCAGCAGTTTGGGGCGGGGGCAGTACTACGAGCAGTACTTC. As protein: CASSLGRGQYYEQYF.

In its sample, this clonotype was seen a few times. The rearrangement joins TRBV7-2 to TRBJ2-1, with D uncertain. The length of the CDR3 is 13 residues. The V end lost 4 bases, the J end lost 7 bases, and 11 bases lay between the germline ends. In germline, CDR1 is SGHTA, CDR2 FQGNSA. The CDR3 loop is CASSSRAYNEQFF. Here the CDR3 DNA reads TGTGCCAGCAGCTCCCGGGCGTATAATGAGCAGTTCTTC. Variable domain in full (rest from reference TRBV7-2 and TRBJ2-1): GAGVSQSPSNKVTEKGKDVELRCDPISGHTALYWYRQSLGQGLEFLIYFQGNSAPDKSGLPSDRFSAERTGGSVSTLTIQRTQQEDSAVYLCASSSRAYNEQFFGPGTRLTVL.

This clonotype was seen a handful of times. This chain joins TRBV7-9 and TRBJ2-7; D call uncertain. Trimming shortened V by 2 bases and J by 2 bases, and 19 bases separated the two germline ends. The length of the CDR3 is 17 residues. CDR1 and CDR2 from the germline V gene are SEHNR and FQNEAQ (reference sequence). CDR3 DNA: TGTGCCAGCAGCTTAACCCCTTCGGTGGACCTAGCCTACGAGCAGTACTTC. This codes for CASSLTPSVDLAYEQYF.

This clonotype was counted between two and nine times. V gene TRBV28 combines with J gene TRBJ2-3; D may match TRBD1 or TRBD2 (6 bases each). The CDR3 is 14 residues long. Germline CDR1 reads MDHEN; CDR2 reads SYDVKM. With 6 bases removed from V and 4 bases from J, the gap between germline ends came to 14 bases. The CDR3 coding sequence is TGTGCCAGCAGAGGAGGGGGGATGCCAGATACGCAGTATTTT. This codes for CASRGGGMPDTQYF.

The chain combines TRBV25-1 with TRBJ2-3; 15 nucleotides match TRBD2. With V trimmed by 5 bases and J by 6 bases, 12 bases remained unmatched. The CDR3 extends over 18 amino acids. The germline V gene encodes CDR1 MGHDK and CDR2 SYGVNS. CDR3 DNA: TGTGCCAGCAGTCCTTCGTGGACTAGCGGGGGGGTGGAGGATACGCAGTATTTT. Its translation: CASSPSWTSGGVEDTQYF.